The 18 T cell receptor beta chains listed next were all sequenced from one sample in a study of T cell responses to AZD1222 COVID-19 vaccine. Clones were read by immunoSEQ multiplex PCR, and TCRdb kept only the in-frame ones, dropping some. The table has 120,000 or so clones, around 89% seen once. Here the sequenced sample was peripheral blood, taken on day 0 of MenACWY control vaccination. The receptor set was obtained from an adult in good health.

V and J are TRBV6-6 and TRBJ1-1; D gene uncertain. The germline V and J ends were trimmed by 5 bases and 2 bases, with 3 bases remaining between them. Per the germline V gene, CDR1 is MNHNY and CDR2 is SVGAGI (reference sequence). This CDR3 has 11 amino acids. CDR3 in DNA: TGTGCCAGCAGTGTTAACACTGAAGCTTTCTTT. Its protein product is CASSVNTEAFF.

The chain couples TRBV4-3 to TRBJ2-3, with TRBD1 as a possible D gene (5 bases). The CDR3 loop spans 16 amino acids. With 5 bases removed from V and 5 bases from J, the gap between germline ends came to 20 bases. Germline V gene data show CDR1 as LGHNA and CDR2 as YSLEER. The DNA for the CDR3 is TGCGCCAGCAGCGGGTACAGGACCCTATTGGGAGATACGCAGTATTTT. Translation gives CASSGYRTLLGDTQYF.

The rearrangement uses TRBV5-1 and TRBJ1-1, with 11 bases matching TRBD1. Germline values: CDR1 SGHRS, CDR2 YFSETQ. This CDR3 region has 15 residues. V lost 2 bases, J lost 5 bases, and 5 bases stayed unmatched. CDR3 DNA: TGCGCCAGCAGCTTCTACGGGACAGGGGGGACTGAAGCTTTCTTT. This sequence encodes CASSFYGTGGTEAFF.

The V gene is TRBV9, the J gene TRBJ1-2; 7 bases align to TRBD1. The junction had 9 bases not matched to a gene; V was cut back by 3 bases and J by 7 bases. Germline CDR1 reads SGDLS; CDR2 reads YYNGEE. The CDR3 is made up of 14 amino acids. CDR3 region: CASSGETGRSGYTF. Written as DNA, the CDR3 is TGTGCCAGCAGCGGCGAGACAGGGAGGAGTGGCTACACCTTC.

The chain employs TRBV5-1 and TRBJ2-1; 9 positions agree with TRBD2. This CDR3 is built from 17 residues. In germline, CDR1 is SGHRS, CDR2 YFSETQ. Germline trimming cut 0 bases from V and 7 bases from J; bases unmatched to any gene: 11. The CDR3 spells CASSLGVAGVGVNEQFF. Written as DNA, the CDR3 is TGCGCCAGCAGCTTGGGGGTAGCGGGAGTTGGAGTAAATGAGCAGTTCTTC.

The V call is TRBV7-9, the J call TRBJ2-2; TRBD2 aligns across 9 bases. Germline CDR1 is SEHNR and CDR2 is FQNEAQ (reference sequence). After removal of 1 base from V and 5 bases from J, the junction contained 8 bases not matched to a gene. The CDR3 consists of 17 residues. The CDR3 loop reads CASSLVRALAGTGELFF. The CDR3 nucleotides read TGTGCCAGCAGCTTAGTCCGGGCCCTAGCGGGAACCGGGGAGCTGTTTTTT. Drawing the rest from reference TRBV7-9 and TRBJ2-2, the complete variable domain is DTGVSQNPRHKITKRGQNVTFRCDPISEHNRLYWYRQTLGQGPEFLTYFQNEAQLEKSRLLSDRFSAERPKGSFSTLEIQRTEQGDSAMYLCASSLVRALAGTGELFFGEGSRLTVL.

In its sample, this clone was seen once. The gene calls are TRBV9 and TRBJ2-2; D call uncertain. CDR1 is SGDLS, CDR2 YYNGEE, per germline. V was trimmed by 0 bases and J by 3 bases, leaving 6 bases between them. This CDR3 is built from 14 residues. The CDR3 DNA reads as TGTGCCAGCAGCGTAGCACTCTACACCGGGGAGCTGTTTTTT. Encoded protein: CASSVALYTGELFF.

The chain recombines TRBV29-1 with TRBJ1-4; the D gene is possibly TRBD1 (5 bases). V lost 7 bases and J lost 8, with 11 bases in between. Germline V gives CDR1 SQVTM, CDR2 ANQGSEA. The CDR3 has 11 amino acids. The CDR3 protein is CSAGGEEKLFF. CDR3 in DNA: TGCAGCGCTGGGGGGGAAGAAAAACTGTTTTTT.

V and J are TRBV13 and TRBJ2-3; tentative D call: TRBD2 (6 bases). V lost 5 bases, J lost 0 bases, and 12 bases lay in between. This CDR3 region has 15 residues. Germline assignment: CDR1 PRHDT and CDR2 FYEKMQ (reference sequence). The CDR3 nucleotides read TGTGCCAGCAGCCAGTCCGGGACTAGCACAGATACGCAGTATTTT. This codes for CASSQSGTSTDTQYF. The full variable domain, its missing parts supplied by reference TRBV13 and TRBJ2-3, is AAGVIQSPRHLIKEKRETATLKCYPIPRHDTVYWYQQGPGQDPQFLISFYEKMQSDKGSIPDRFSAQQFSDYHSELNMSSLELGDSALYFCASSQSGTSTDTQYFGPGTRLTVL.

This clone was seen once. The rearrangement joins TRBV2 to TRBJ1-2; no clear D. Trimming took off 10 bases at V and 3 bases at J, with 18 bases between the two ends. The germline V gene has CDR1 SNHLY and CDR2 FYNNEI. This CDR3 region has 14 residues. In nucleotides, the CDR3 is TGTGCCACCACTCTCGAGACGTTGTACTATGGCTACACCTTC. Translating it yields CATTLETLYYGYTF.

J is TRBJ2-1 and V is TRBV9; tentative D call: TRBD1 (6 bases). CDR1 SGDLS and CDR2 YYNGEE come from the germline V gene. The CDR3 sequence is 17 residues long. Deletions cut 0 bases from V and 6 bases from J, with 19 bases between. The CDR3 reads CASSVEPQGRSGNEQFF. The CDR3 nucleotides read TGTGCCAGCAGCGTAGAACCGCAGGGGCGGTCGGGCAATGAGCAGTTCTTC.

This chain connects TRBV6-5 to TRBJ2-1; perhaps TRBD1 as D (6 bases). The germline V gene encodes CDR1 MNHEY and CDR2 SVGAGI. Trimming removed 1 base from V and 5 bases from J, with 12 bases in between. The CDR3 consists of 15 residues. In DNA, the CDR3 is TGTGCCAGCAGTTACTGGCAGGGGCCTAACAATGAGCAGTTCTTC. The encoded protein is CASSYWQGPNNEQFF.

J is TRBJ1-3 and V is TRBV10-2; 7 bases map to TRBD1. From germline, CDR1 is WSHSY and CDR2 SAAADI. This CDR3 is built from 13 residues. The trim removed 6 bases at V and 2 bases at J, leaving 1 base unmatched. DNA for the CDR3: TGCGCCAGCAGCCAGGGGGCTGGAAACACCATATATTTT. As protein: CASSQGAGNTIYF.

A few counts support this clone. The rearrangement joins TRBV5-4 to TRBJ2-7; D is unresolved. The CDR3 runs 14 residues. V shed 0 bases and J shed 5 bases, with 12 bases lying between them. Germline values: CDR1 SGHNT, CDR2 YYREEE (reference sequence). Here the CDR3 reads CASSLEESPHEQYF. The CDR3 nucleotides are TGTGCCAGCAGCTTGGAAGAAAGTCCCCACGAGCAGTACTTC.

V is TRBV9 and J is TRBJ1-3; no clear D. Germline V gene data show CDR1 as SGDLS and CDR2 as YYNGEE. The CDR3 has 14 amino acids. V was pared by 0 bases and J by 7 bases, with 11 bases between. The CDR3: CASSVDSNWNTIYF. The CDR3, as DNA: TGTGCCAGCAGCGTAGATAGCAATTGGAACACCATATATTTT.

This chain uses TRBV29-1 with TRBJ1-2; TRBD1 might be the D (5 bases). This CDR3 is built from 14 residues. Trimming removed 6 bases from V and 8 bases from J, with 22 bases in between. Per the germline V gene, CDR1 is SQVTM and CDR2 is ANQGSEA. This CDR3 reads CSVNPAQTEPGYTF. The DNA of the CDR3 is TGCAGCGTAAATCCCGCCCAGACAGAGCCCGGCTACACCTTC.

The chain links TRBV6-5 to TRBJ1-2, with 9 bases lining up with TRBD1. The CDR3 is made up of 14 amino acids. Losses at the gene ends were 10 bases for V and 8 bases for J; bases not matched to a gene: 14. From germline, CDR1 is MNHEY and CDR2 SVGAGI. The CDR3 is CATFWPGTGNGYTF. The DNA for the CDR3 is TGTGCCACCTTTTGGCCCGGGACAGGGAACGGCTACACCTTC.

This clone has only one observation. The chain has TRBV7-8 and TRBJ2-1; D perhaps matches TRBD2 (6 bases). The CDR3 runs 16 residues. Germline CDR1 reads SGHVS; CDR2 reads FQNEAQ. Trimming took 1 base from V and 2 from J, leaving 12 bases between them. The CDR3 region has the DNA TGTGCCAGCAGCTTAGGGGGTAGCGGCCCCTACAATGAGCAGTTCTTC. It translates to CASSLGGSGPYNEQFF. Supplemented by reference TRBV7-8 and TRBJ2-1, the full variable domain reads GAGVSQSPRYKVAKRGQDVALRCDPISGHVSLFWYQQALGQGPEFLTYFQNEAQLDKSGLPSDRFFAERPEGSVSTLKIQRTQQEDSAVYLCASSLGGSGPYNEQFFGPGTRLTVL.